Listed here are 25 T cell receptor beta chains from one sample, sequenced in a study of T cell clonotyping in hematopoietic cell transplantation. Generated by immunoSEQ multiplex PCR, the TCRdb table keeps only in-frame clones and is missing some. The data show just under 7,500 clones, roughly 96% seen once. The sample consisted of PBMCs, taken 30 days after allogeneic stem cell transplant. All receptors derive from a male patient between 35 and 55 years old who had an allogeneic stem cell transplant from a related donor, so the T cells may come from the graft donor. Some clones in this sample may be carry-over from other donors' samples.

This sequence joins TRBV19 and TRBJ2-3; 10 nucleotides match TRBD1. V gave up 6 bases and J gave up 5 bases; unmatched junction bases: 5. The CDR3 is 14 residues long. The germline CDR1 and CDR2 sequences are LNHDA and SQIVND (reference sequence). The CDR3 spells CASRDRGREDTQYF. The CDR3 nucleotides are TGTGCCAGTAGAGACAGGGGGCGCGAAGATACGCAGTATTTT.

The chain joins TRBV4-1 to TRBJ2-2, with D tentatively TRBD2 (6 bases). CDR3 length equals 17 residues. In germline, CDR1 is MGHRA, CDR2 YSYEKL. The ends were cut back, 2 bases at V and 8 bases at J, with 21 bases in the middle. As DNA, the CDR3 is TGCGCCAGCAGCCAATTTCCCGGACCCGGGAGCTCAGGGGAGCTGTTTTTT. Its translation is CASSQFPGPGSSGELFF.

This chain joins TRBV2 and TRBJ1-5, with 10 positions matching TRBD1. V shed 8 bases and J 7 bases; nucleotides not matched to a gene: 8. Germline V CDR1 and CDR2: SNHLY, FYNNEI. The CDR3 is made up of 14 amino acids. The CDR3 is CASEAGTGVQPQHF. The CDR3 DNA follows: TGTGCCAGCGAAGCCGGGACAGGGGTACAGCCCCAGCATTTT.

This sequence joins TRBV7-2 and TRBJ2-3, with a weak D call TRBD1 (5 bases). This CDR3 is built from 16 residues. Germline V gene lookup returns CDR1 SGHTA and CDR2 FQGNSA. V lost 5 bases to trimming and J lost 0 bases, with 15 bases between them. CDR3 region: CASSPRGFRSTDTQYF. For the CDR3, the DNA is TGTGCCAGCAGCCCAAGGGGATTTCGTAGCACAGATACGCAGTATTTT.

The chain links TRBV5-1 to TRBJ1-6; D not resolved. In germline, CDR1 is SGHRS, CDR2 YFSETQ. Trimming shortened V by 0 bases and J by 5 bases, and 9 bases separated the two germline ends. This CDR3 spans 15 amino acids. In nucleotides, the CDR3 is TGCGCCAGCAGCTTGGAGGGAACCAATAATTCACCCCTCCACTTT. Residues: CASSLEGTNNSPLHF.

V is TRBV7-8 and J is TRBJ1-2; 8 bases line up with TRBD1. The CDR3 is made up of 14 amino acids. Germline assignment: CDR1 SGHVS and CDR2 FQNEAQ. The V and J ends lost 1 base and 7 bases, in that order; junction bases with no gene match: 5. CDR3 in amino acids: CASSLGQGAGGYTF. In DNA form, the CDR3 reads TGTGCCAGCAGCTTAGGGCAGGGGGCGGGTGGCTACACCTTC.

CDR3 sequence: CASSSGSLTGELFF. CDR3 DNA: TGTGCCAGCAGTTCCGGGTCCCTCACCGGGGAGCTGTTTTTT. This chain links TRBV28 with TRBJ2-2; no firm D call. Trimming stripped 4 bases from V and 4 bases from J, with 10 bases between. Germline CDR1 reads MDHEN; CDR2 reads SYDVKM. The CDR3 runs to 14 residues. Using reference TRBV28 and TRBJ2-2 for the parts outside the CDR3, the full variable domain is DVKVTQSSRYLVKRTGEKVFLECVQDMDHENMFWYRQDPGLGLRLIYFSYDVKMKEKGDIPEGYSVSREKKERFSLILESASTNQTSMYLCASSSGSLTGELFFGEGSRLTVL.

This clone occurred once. The rearrangement uses TRBV19 and TRBJ2-7, with 9 positions matching TRBD1. CDR3 length equals 15 residues. V lost 3 bases, J lost 1 base, and 4 bases stayed unmatched. Per germline, CDR1 LNHDA and CDR2 SQIVND (reference sequence). The CDR3 DNA reads as TGTGCCAGTAGTATTGGGACAGGGTTTTCCTACGAGCAGTACTTC. Amino acid sequence: CASSIGTGFSYEQYF.

The table lists this clone with a count of one. This chain links TRBV7-9 with TRBJ1-2; D remains ambiguous. CDR1 and CDR2 from the germline V gene are SEHNR and FQNEAQ (reference sequence). Trimming stripped 1 base from V and 8 bases from J, with 11 bases between. This CDR3 has 13 amino acids. CDR3 in amino acids: CASSLVKGGGYTF. CDR3 nucleotides: TGTGCCAGCAGCTTAGTGAAGGGTGGCGGCTACACCTTC.

The V gene is TRBV5-4, the J gene TRBJ2-5; D gene ambiguous. V was pared by 0 bases and J by 2 bases, with 11 bases between. The CDR3 contains 15 residues. Germline V gene data show CDR1 as SGHNT and CDR2 as YYREEE (reference sequence). The CDR3 bases are TGTGCCAGCAGCTTGGTTAGTGGTAGGCAAGAGACCCAGTACTTC. Translating it yields CASSLVSGRQETQYF. The full variable domain, with the rest looked up from reference TRBV5-4 and TRBJ2-5, is ETGVTQSPTHLIKTRGQQVTLRCSSQSGHNTVSWYQQALGQGPQFIFQYYREEENGRGNFPPRFSGLQFPNYSSELNVNALELDDSALYLCASSLVSGRQETQYFGPGTRLLVL.

This chain joins TRBV5-6 and TRBJ1-2, with D perhaps matching TRBD1 (5 bases). The V gene lost 4 bases and the J gene lost 4 bases, with 14 bases spanning the gap. The CDR3 contains 14 residues. Germline values: CDR1 SGHDT, CDR2 YYEEEE. This CDR3 is CASSRPGSSYGYTF. CDR3 nucleotides: TGTGCCAGCAGCCGCCCAGGGTCGTCCTATGGCTACACCTTC.

The V gene is TRBV6-1, the J gene TRBJ1-3; TRBD1 aligns across 8 bases. The CDR3 runs to 14 residues. CDR1 is MNHNS, CDR2 SASEGT, per germline. V dropped 7 bases and J dropped 3; count of bases not matched to a gene: 5. The CDR3 loop reads CASIFRGLGNTIYF. The CDR3 DNA reads as TGTGCCAGCATTTTCAGGGGGCTTGGAAACACCATATATTTT.

The chain links TRBV6-1 to TRBJ1-3; unclear D gene. CDR1 is MNHNS and CDR2 is SASEGT in the germline V gene. This CDR3 region has 15 residues. Trimming stripped 6 bases from V and 1 base from J, with 13 bases between. The CDR3 spells CASRREFSSGNTIYF. The CDR3 region has the DNA TGTGCCAGCAGGAGGGAATTTAGTTCTGGAAACACCATATATTTT.

The rearrangement uses TRBV19 and TRBJ2-7; no reliable D call. Trimming took 9 bases from V and 3 from J, leaving 12 bases between them. CDR1 and CDR2 (germline): LNHDA, SQIVND (reference sequence). The length of the CDR3 is 12 residues. CDR3 in DNA: TGTGCCAGCCCGGGCCACCTCTACGAGCAGTACTTC. It translates to CASPGHLYEQYF.

This sequence joins TRBV4-1 and TRBJ1-1; TRBD1 might be the D (5 bases). The length of the CDR3 is 14 residues. Germline lookup yields CDR1 MGHRA and CDR2 YSYEKL. V dropped 3 bases and J dropped 6 bases, with 14 bases sitting between them. The CDR3 here is CASSHLTAGAEAFF. As DNA, the CDR3 is TGCGCCAGCAGCCACCTGACAGCGGGCGCTGAAGCTTTCTTT.

Only one count was recorded for this clone. The chain uses TRBV27 and TRBJ1-2; D may be TRBD1 (5 bases). Germline V gene lookup returns CDR1 MNHEY and CDR2 SMNVEV (reference sequence). The CDR3 has 14 amino acids. With 2 bases removed from V and 4 bases from J, the gap between germline ends came to 11 bases. This CDR3 is CASSLRDGTYGYTF. The CDR3 region has the DNA TGTGCCAGCAGTTTACGGGACGGCACCTATGGCTACACCTTC.

The genes are TRBV4-3 and TRBJ1-6, with D possibly being TRBD1 (6 bases). The CDR3 length is 15 residues. Looked up from germline, CDR1 is LGHNA and CDR2 is YSLEER. V dropped 4 bases and J dropped 4 bases, with 11 bases sitting between them. The CDR3 region is CASSPDRSYNSPLHF. The DNA of the CDR3 is TGCGCCAGCAGCCCGGACAGATCATATAATTCACCCCTCCACTTT.

The V and J genes are TRBV11-2 and TRBJ2-7, with 8 bases matching TRBD2. The CDR3 has 14 amino acids. Trimming took 7 bases from V and 4 from J; bases not matched to a gene: 9. Germline assignment: CDR1 SGHAT and CDR2 FQNNGV. The CDR3 DNA reads TGTGCCAGCATCGTCGGGGCGGGGGGATACGAGCAGTACTTC. Translating gives CASIVGAGGYEQYF.

The rearrangement uses TRBV6-5 and TRBJ1-5; D gene uncertain. From germline, CDR1 is MNHEY and CDR2 SVGAGI. The CDR3 sequence is 15 residues long. The germline V and J ends were trimmed by 6 bases and 0 bases, with 12 bases remaining between them. The CDR3 sequence: CASRTDPYSNQPQHF. The CDR3 nucleotides read TGTGCCAGCAGAACTGACCCCTATAGCAATCAGCCCCAGCATTTT.

The CDR3 DNA reads TGTGCCAGCAGTGAAAAAAGGGGTCCCCCCTACGAGCAGTACTTC. It encodes CASSEKRGPPYEQYF. V usage is TRBV2 and J usage is TRBJ2-7; possible D gene TRBD1, 5 bases. This CDR3 region has 15 residues. CDR1 is SNHLY, CDR2 FYNNEI, per germline. V lost 2 bases, J lost 2 bases, and 13 bases lay in between. Based on the CDR3 plus reference TRBV2 and TRBJ2-7, the full variable domain is EPEVTQTPSHQVTQMGQEVILRCVPISNHLYFYWYRQILGQKVEFLVSFYNNEISEKSEIFDDQFSVERPDGSNFTLKIRSTKLEDSAMYFCASSEKRGPPYEQYFGPGTRLTVT.

This chain links TRBV29-1 with TRBJ1-2; 7 bases fit TRBD1. Per germline, CDR1 SQVTM and CDR2 ANQGSEA. Germline trimming cut 6 bases from V and 4 bases from J; bases unmatched to any gene: 11. This CDR3 spans 14 amino acids. The CDR3 DNA is TGCAGCGTCGGACAGGAGATGCGTGGCTATGGCTACACCTTC. Residues: CSVGQEMRGYGYTF. Full variable domain (outside the CDR3, taken from reference TRBV29-1 and TRBJ1-2): SAVISQKPSRDICQRGTSLTIQCQVDSQVTMMFWYRQQPGQSLTLIATANQGSEATYESGFVIDKFPISRPNLTFSTLTVSNMSPEDSSIYLCSVGQEMRGYGYTFGSGTRLTVV.

The chain has TRBV30 and TRBJ1-5; D is unclear. The CDR3 covers 15 residues. V was trimmed by 0 bases and J by 2 bases, leaving 11 bases between them. CDR1 GTSNPN and CDR2 SVGIG come from the germline V gene (reference sequence). The CDR3 protein is CAWSVAGLRNQPQHF. In DNA form, the CDR3 reads TGTGCCTGGAGTGTAGCCGGTCTTCGCAATCAGCCCCAGCATTTT.

The chain uses TRBV7-2 and TRBJ2-7; TRBD1 agrees at 10 bases. The trim removed 5 bases at V and 6 bases at J, leaving 10 bases unmatched. CDR3 length equals 15 residues. Germline V gene lookup returns CDR1 SGHTA and CDR2 FQGNSA. CDR3 DNA: TGTGCCAGCAGCCGTACCGGGACAGGGGTCGGCGAGCAGTACTTC. Translating it yields CASSRTGTGVGEQYF.

This sequence joins TRBV10-3 and TRBJ2-5, with TRBD2 identical over 13 bases. Germline lookup yields CDR1 ENHRY and CDR2 SYGVKD. The CDR3 loop spans 16 amino acids. V shed 8 bases and J 2 bases; nucleotides not matched to a gene: 8. The CDR3 nucleotides are TGTGCCATCGGACTAGCGGGAGTTGGCCGGCAAGAGACCCAGTACTTC. Its protein is CAIGLAGVGRQETQYF.

The rearrangement joins TRBV9 to TRBJ1-6; D uncertain. The CDR3 extends over 14 amino acids. V lost 0 bases and J lost 4, with 5 bases in between. Germline assignment: CDR1 SGDLS and CDR2 YYNGEE. The CDR3, as DNA: TGTGCCAGCAGCGTAGACAGTTATAATTCACCCCTCCACTTT. Amino acid sequence: CASSVDSYNSPLHF.